What follows is one TCR beta chain and its context. Its specificity is unknown. The CDR3 loop spans 16 amino acids. The ends lost 4 bases at V and 8 bases at J; junction bases unmatched: 7. CDR1 and CDR2 from the germline V gene are SGHTS and YDEGEE. The TCR beta cDNA libraries contained unique molecular identifiers. T cells numbering roughly 0.85 to 10 million gave rise to 500,000 or so cDNA molecules. TCRdb redid the calling of the PCR reads with MiXCR, one entry per CDR3 protein. The sample records a few hundred thousand distinct CDR3 sequences, about 39% being singletons. The sample belongs to a study of post-analysis software for immune sequencing data. Across the whole study: Recorded disease courses covered relapsing-remitting, secondary progressive and progressive-relapsing multiple sclerosis. Some patients had no subtype annotation. Overall study results and limits: By F measure, samples from a shared preparation batch strongly co-clustered. Among multiple sclerosis patients, normalized Chao1 diversity was significantly below that of controls. With TRBV5-6, TRBV5-1 and TRBV20-1 included, roughly five TRBV segments were more frequent in patients than in controls.

The sequence was obtained from a girl aged 2 to 9 with multiple sclerosis. Sequenced: blood. V usage is TRBV5-8 and J usage is TRBJ2-1; 15 bases are a match to TRBD2. In DNA form, the CDR3 reads TGTGCCAGCAGCGTCGGACTAGCGGGAGGGCAGCATGAGCAGTTCTTC. It specifies CASSVGLAGGQHEQFF.